The 20 T cell receptor beta chains below all came from one sample that was sequenced in a study of blood T cell repertoires in COVID-19. TCRdb keeps only in-frame clones here, not all; method: immunoSEQ multiplex PCR. The sample shows fewer than 300,000 clones, roughly 89% of them seen only once. The sample was PBMCs or T cells enriched from blood (not recorded which). These receptors were collected from a man in his forties who had recovered from COVID-19.

This chain links TRBV5-1 with TRBJ2-1, with 11 bases aligning to TRBD2. The CDR3 sequence is 17 residues long. Germline assignment: CDR1 SGHRS and CDR2 YFSETQ. The V and J ends lost 4 bases and 0 bases, in that order; junction bases with no gene match: 6. CDR3 nucleotide sequence: TGCGCCAGCAGCCCTCTAGCGGGGGGTAGCTCCTACAATGAGCAGTTCTTC. It translates to CASSPLAGGSSYNEQFF. Full variable domain (outside the CDR3, taken from reference TRBV5-1 and TRBJ2-1): KAGVTQTPRYLIKTRGQQVTLSCSPISGHRSVSWYQQTPGQGLQFLFEYFSETQRNKGNFPGRFSGRQFSNSRSEMNVSTLELGDSALYLCASSPLAGGSSYNEQFFGPGTRLTVL.

This clone was seen once. The rearrangement joins TRBV6-5 to TRBJ1-2, with D perhaps TRBD1 (5 bases). CDR3 length: 16 residues. Between the trimmed V and J ends, which lost 0 bases and 4 bases, there was a span of 15 bases. The germline V gene encodes CDR1 MNHEY and CDR2 SVGAGI. The CDR3 spells CASSYSRAGGSYGYTF. In DNA, the CDR3 is TGTGCCAGCAGTTACTCGAGGGCGGGGGGGAGCTATGGCTACACCTTC.

CDR3 amino acids: CSVPLRDRAGYTF. In nucleotides, the CDR3 is TGCAGCGTTCCCTTAAGGGACAGGGCTGGCTACACCTTC. The chain combines TRBV29-1 with TRBJ1-2; TRBD1 matches at 9 bases. The germline gives CDR1 SQVTM, CDR2 ANQGSEA. The CDR3 consists of 13 residues. The V segment lost 5 bases and the J segment 7 bases; nucleotides outside the gene matches: 8.

This clone showed up just once. The J gene is TRBJ2-7, the V gene TRBV6-5; TRBD2 matches at 7 bases. Germline trimming cut 2 bases from V and 0 bases from J; bases unmatched to any gene: 7. The CDR3 has 16 amino acids. The germline V gene has CDR1 MNHEY and CDR2 SVGAGI. In DNA form, the CDR3 reads TGTGCCAGCAGTTACGAAGGGACTACGAGCTCCTACGAGCAGTACTTC. This translates into CASSYEGTTSSYEQYF.

This clone was counted a few times. The chain employs TRBV2 and TRBJ1-2, with D perhaps matching TRBD1 (5 bases). Germline V gives CDR1 SNHLY, CDR2 FYNNEI. Trimming stripped 6 bases from V and 0 bases from J, with 11 bases between. CDR3 length: 14 amino acids. CDR3 sequence: CASSLDSANYGYTF. CDR3 in DNA: TGTGCCAGCAGCCTTGACAGTGCTAACTATGGCTACACCTTC.

V is TRBV21-1 and J is TRBJ2-7; no check of the table's D call, TRBD1, against the DNA was made. TRBV21-1 is deemed a pseudogene. This CDR3 is 16 amino acids long. The CDR3: CASSRSVTGTTYEQYF. The DNA for the CDR3 is TGTGCCAGCAGCAGGTCCGTTACAGGGACAACCTACGAGCAGTACTTC.

The V gene is TRBV28, the J gene TRBJ1-4; D is uncertain. The V end lost 8 bases, the J end lost 3 bases, and 13 bases lay between the germline ends. CDR1 MDHEN and CDR2 SYDVKM come from the germline V gene. The length of the CDR3 is 14 residues. This CDR3 is CASARYGANEKLFF. CDR3 nucleotide sequence: TGTGCCAGCGCCCGATATGGAGCTAATGAAAAACTGTTTTTT.

Here the CDR3 DNA reads TGTGCCAGCAGCCAACTAGCGGGGGGGTATAGCACAGATACGCAGTATTTT. Translation: CASSQLAGGYSTDTQYF. V gene TRBV6-2 or TRBV6-3 combines with J gene TRBJ2-3; 13 nucleotides agree with TRBD2. Germline loops: CDR1 MNHEY, CDR2 SVGEGT. The trim removed 6 bases at V and 0 bases at J, leaving 6 bases unmatched. There are 17 residues in the CDR3.

The genes are TRBV12-5 and TRBJ1-1; no definite D call. The CDR3 covers 17 residues. The V end was cut by 0 bases, the J end by 5 bases, with 19 bases between. Looked up from germline, CDR1 is LGHNT and CDR2 is FRNRAP. CDR3 loop: CASGLVLVRLFLTEAFF. The CDR3 region has the DNA TGTGCTAGTGGTTTGGTACTTGTCAGGCTGTTCCTGACTGAAGCTTTCTTT.

J is TRBJ1-1 and V is TRBV9; 7 bases line up with TRBD1. The germline gives CDR1 SGDLS, CDR2 YYNGEE. Trimming removed 3 bases from V and 1 base from J; junction bases left unmatched: 6. The length of the CDR3 is 15 residues. CDR3 in amino acids: CASSAQTGWNTEAFF. The CDR3 DNA reads as TGTGCCAGCAGCGCCCAGACAGGGTGGAACACTGAAGCTTTCTTT. The entire variable domain, with the rest obtained from reference TRBV9 and TRBJ1-1, is as follows: DSGVTQTPKHLITATGQRVTLRCSPRSGDLSVYWYQQSLDQGLQFLIQYYNGEERAKGNILERFSAQQFPDLHSELNLSSLELGDSALYFCASSAQTGWNTEAFFGQGTRLTVV.

The chain combines TRBV19 with TRBJ1-2, with D hard to call. The CDR3 loop spans 14 amino acids. V lost 7 bases and J 7 bases, leaving 19 bases between the germline ends. Germline V gene sequence: CDR1 LNHDA, CDR2 SQIVND (reference sequence). CDR3 in DNA: TGTGCCAGTACTCACCGCGGGGAGGGTGGTGGCTACACCTTC. Translation gives CASTHRGEGGGYTF.

The chain has TRBV7-6 and TRBJ2-7, with 12 bases fitting TRBD1. V lost 4 bases and J lost 4; bases outside the gene matches: 11. Germline-derived CDR1 and CDR2 are SGHVS and FNYEAQ. The CDR3 is made up of 17 amino acids. Written as DNA, the CDR3 is TGTGCCAGCAGCTCAAAAATCCGGGACAGGGGGCGGTACGAGCAGTACTTC. It specifies CASSSKIRDRGRYEQYF.

The V and J genes are TRBV19 and TRBJ2-1, with D possibly matching TRBD2 (6 bases). Trimming removed 1 base at V and 3 bases at J, with 13 bases between. The CDR3 extends over 16 amino acids. Germline values: CDR1 LNHDA, CDR2 SQIVND (reference sequence). The CDR3 DNA reads TGTGCCAGTAGTATAGTAGTTGCGGGAATCTACAATGAGCAGTTCTTC. It codes for CASSIVVAGIYNEQFF. Drawing the rest from reference TRBV19 and TRBJ2-1, the complete variable domain is DGGITQSPKYLFRKEGQNVTLSCEQNLNHDAMYWYRQDPGQGLRLIYYSQIVNDFQKGDIAEGYSVSREKKESFPLTVTSAQKNPTAFYLCASSIVVAGIYNEQFFGPGTRLTVL.

The V and J genes are TRBV18 and TRBJ1-2; tentative D call: TRBD1 (5 bases). The V and J ends lost 5 bases and 4 bases respectively, with 11 bases between them. The CDR3 covers 13 residues. The germline V gene has CDR1 KGHSH and CDR2 LQKENI. DNA for the CDR3: TGTGCCAGCTCAGCGTACGACAGCTATGGCTACACCTTC. Protein sequence: CASSAYDSYGYTF.

This clone was counted a few times. The chain couples TRBV11-2 to TRBJ2-7; 11 nucleotides match TRBD2. The CDR3 consists of 15 residues. Looked up from germline, CDR1 is SGHAT and CDR2 is FQNNGV. The V and J ends lost 3 bases and 4 bases, in that order; junction bases with no gene match: 5. CDR3 DNA: TGTGCCAGCAGCTTTCTAGCGGGAGGATCGTACGAGCAGTACTTC. This translates into CASSFLAGGSYEQYF.

The chain recombines TRBV29-1 with TRBJ2-5, with a tentative D call TRBD1 (6 bases). V was clipped by 7 bases and J by 1 base, with 25 bases between them. Per the germline V gene, CDR1 is SQVTM and CDR2 is ANQGSEA. The CDR3 has 17 residues. In nucleotides, the CDR3 is TGCAGCGCAAGGAGACAGGCCGTGAATGGGCCCCAAGAGACCCAGTACTTC. Translating gives CSARRQAVNGPQETQYF.

The gene calls are TRBV5-1 and TRBJ2-5, with 8 nucleotides matching TRBD2. CDR3 length: 13 residues. V lost 3 bases to trimming and J lost 5 bases; unmatched junction nucleotides: 3. CDR1 and CDR2 (germline): SGHRS, YFSETQ. The CDR3 nucleotides are TGCGCCAGCAGCTGGACGGGGGGGGAGACCCAGTACTTC. It yields the protein CASSWTGGETQYF.

The chain combines TRBV11-2 with TRBJ1-5; perhaps TRBD1 as D (6 bases). The CDR3 covers 14 residues. CDR1 is SGHAT, CDR2 FQNNGV, per germline. Trimming removed 1 base from V and 7 bases from J, with 11 bases in between. In DNA form, the CDR3 reads TGTGCCAGCAGCTTAGGGCAGGGGAGACAGCCCCAGCATTTT. Translation gives CASSLGQGRQPQHF.

V and J are TRBV27 and TRBJ1-1, with D perhaps matching TRBD1 (6 bases). V was shortened by 5 bases and J by 1 base, with 11 bases between the two germline ends. The CDR3 is 14 residues long. Germline V gene lookup returns CDR1 MNHEY and CDR2 SMNVEV (reference sequence). The DNA for the CDR3 is TGTGCCAGCAGTATCAGGGGCAGGAACACTGAAGCTTTCTTT. Encoded protein: CASSIRGRNTEAFF.

The CDR3 bases are TGTGCCAGCAGTTTATGGGGGCGGGAGACCCAGTACTTC. Its translation: CASSLWGRETQYF. The chain couples TRBV27 to TRBJ2-5, with a tentative D call TRBD1 (6 bases). CDR1 and CDR2 (germline): MNHEY, SMNVEV (reference sequence). The CDR3 spans 13 residues. V lost 1 base, J lost 5 bases, and 8 bases lay in between.